This T cell receptor (beta chain) is drawn from a study of T cell repertoires in cytomegalovirus infection. In this sample, this clonotype turned up many times. As yet, its antigen is unknown. This CDR3 contains 19 residues. Per germline, CDR1 SGHVS and CDR2 FQNEAQ. Germline trimming cut 4 bases from V and 5 bases from J; bases unmatched to any gene: 14. TCRdb fed the reads into MiXCR, producing one record per CDR3 protein. This table holds roughly 230,000 distinct CDR3 sequences, roughly 22% found once. Regarding the study as a whole: Within the response measured ex vivo, HLA-C-restricted CMV-specific TCR beta clonotypes were dominant. People with CMV and the relevant HLA were identified by cumulative public TCR beta family frequency.

Input material: CD8+ T cells from PBMCs. The sequence came from a human donor in good health (CMV status not recorded). Some clones in this sample may be carry-over from other donors' samples. The chain recombines TRBV7-8 with TRBJ1-4, with 12 bases lining up with TRBD1. The CDR3 DNA reads TGTGCCAGCAGCTGGAAACCGGGACAGGGGGCCTTAATAAATGAAAAACTGTTTTTT. It translates to CASSWKPGQGALINEKLFF.